This entry lists 21 T cell receptor beta chains sequenced from one sample in a study of cytomegalovirus exposure and HLA in healthy donors. In the PCR, 60 Vbeta and 13 Jbeta primers were used. TCRdb keeps only in-frame clones here, not all; method: immunoSEQ multiplex PCR. The sample lists tens of thousands of clones, roughly 79% occurring once. The sample comprised PBMCs. The receptors were gathered from a woman aged 40-49 years in good health and CMV-seronegative.

This rearrangement joins TRBV19 to TRBJ2-1; possibly TRBD2 for D (7 bases). Germline V lookup: CDR1 LNHDA, CDR2 SQIVND (reference sequence). This CDR3 spans 16 amino acids. V lost 6 bases and J lost 1, with 16 bases in between. CDR3 in DNA: TGTGCCAGTAGCGGGGGGCACCTTGGGTCCTACAATGAGCAGTTCTTC. As protein: CASSGGHLGSYNEQFF. The whole variable domain, remainder taken from reference TRBV19 and TRBJ2-1, is DGGITQSPKYLFRKEGQNVTLSCEQNLNHDAMYWYRQDPGQGLRLIYYSQIVNDFQKGDIAEGYSVSREKKESFPLTVTSAQKNPTAFYLCASSGGHLGSYNEQFFGPGTRLTVL.

In its sample, this clone was seen a few times. This rearrangement joins TRBV25-1 to TRBJ1-1; D remains unclear. The CDR3 loop spans 11 amino acids. CDR1 and CDR2 (germline): MGHDK, SYGVNS. V was pared by 4 bases and J by 4 bases, with 4 bases between. The CDR3 nucleotides read TGTGCCAGCAGTGTATTCACTGAAGCTTTCTTT. It encodes CASSVFTEAFF.

In this sample, this clone turned up a few times. The gene calls are TRBV6-5 and TRBJ2-7; 7 bases match TRBD1. The ends lost 2 bases at V and 3 bases at J; junction bases unmatched: 7. CDR1 MNHEY and CDR2 SVGAGI come from the germline V gene. The length of the CDR3 is 15 residues. Written as DNA, the CDR3 is TGTGCCAGCAGTTACCCTCGGACAGGCAACTACGAGCAGTACTTC. It yields the protein CASSYPRTGNYEQYF.

The chain couples TRBV5-1 to TRBJ2-4; 7 nucleotides align to TRBD2. The CDR3 sequence is 14 residues long. CDR1 and CDR2 from the germline V gene are SGHRS and YFSETQ. J was trimmed by 13 bases and V by 4 bases; bases with no gene match: 14. The CDR3 reads CASSMPTGGATQYF. The CDR3 DNA sequence: TGCGCCAGCAGCATGCCGACGGGAGGAGCGACACAGTACTTC.

The chain links TRBV2 to TRBJ1-6; D is unclear. Germline V gives CDR1 SNHLY, CDR2 FYNNEI. V lost 7 bases and J 5 bases, leaving 18 bases between the germline ends. This CDR3 spans 16 amino acids. CDR3 DNA: TGTGCCAGCATTTTATGGGAGCCAAAACATAATTCACCCCTCCACTTT. Its translation: CASILWEPKHNSPLHF.

This clone was seen more than once but under ten times. V gene TRBV6-5 combines with J gene TRBJ1-4; D is possibly TRBD1 (6 bases). V dropped 11 bases and J dropped 0 bases, with 16 bases sitting between them. Germline CDR1 and CDR2: MNHEY and SVGAGI. This CDR3 has 15 amino acids. CDR3 bases: TGTGCCGTTGGCAGGGGTCAAGCAACTAATGAAAAACTGTTTTTT. The encoded protein is CAVGRGQATNEKLFF.

J is TRBJ2-5 and V is TRBV29-1; TRBD1 matches 8 bases. The length of the CDR3 is 13 residues. Germline V gene data show CDR1 as SQVTM and CDR2 as ANQGSEA. The V and J ends lost 8 bases and 4 bases, in that order; junction bases with no gene match: 9. CDR3 protein: CSSYGTGGETQYF. The CDR3 region has the DNA TGCAGCTCCTACGGGACAGGTGGAGAGACCCAGTACTTC.

V and J are TRBV21-1 and TRBJ1-1; the D segment call TRBD1 is taken from the table without a DNA check. TRBV21-1 is flagged as a pseudogene. The CDR3 contains 16 residues. The CDR3 spells CASIFLPDSMNTEAFF. CDR3 sequence (DNA): TGTGCCAGCATCTTTCTACCGGACAGCATGAACACTGAAGCTTTCTTT.

The chain links TRBV18 to TRBJ1-5; D gene ambiguous. CDR3 length: 14 amino acids. Germline values: CDR1 KGHSH, CDR2 LQKENI. V dropped 2 bases and J dropped 2 bases, with 7 bases sitting between them. CDR3 amino acids: CASSPGEGNQPQHF. CDR3 coding DNA: TGTGCCAGCTCACCAGGGGAGGGCAATCAGCCCCAGCATTTT.

The genes are TRBV5-1 and TRBJ1-6; tentatively, D is TRBD1 (5 bases). V gave up 1 base and J gave up 8 bases, with 13 bases separating them. CDR1 is SGHRS, CDR2 YFSETQ, per germline. There are 15 residues in the CDR3. The CDR3 protein is CASSLLQGADSPLHF. In DNA form, the CDR3 reads TGCGCCAGCAGCTTGCTGCAGGGCGCCGATTCACCCCTCCACTTT.

The V and J genes are TRBV5-1 and TRBJ1-2; D gene ambiguous. V lost 0 bases and J lost 8, with 14 bases in between. CDR3 size: 14 residues. CDR1 is SGHRS and CDR2 is YFSETQ in the germline V gene. The CDR3 protein is CASSLDGRRGGYTF. The CDR3 coding sequence is TGCGCCAGCAGCTTGGATGGGCGCCGTGGAGGCTACACCTTC.

V is TRBV2 and J is TRBJ1-1; 8 bases align to TRBD1. Germline V gene data show CDR1 as SNHLY and CDR2 as FYNNEI. The junction had 7 bases not matched to a gene; V was cut back by 6 bases and J by 1 base. The CDR3 has 15 residues. CDR3 region: CASRPDRGGNTEAFF. The DNA of the CDR3 is TGTGCCAGCAGACCCGACAGGGGTGGGAACACTGAAGCTTTCTTT.

The V gene is TRBV5-1, the J gene TRBJ1-1; 8 bases agree with TRBD1. The germline V gene has CDR1 SGHRS and CDR2 YFSETQ. Trimming at V came to 4 bases and at J to 5 bases, leaving 16 bases not matched to a gene. This CDR3 contains 17 residues. CDR3: CASSVERAGTGITEAFF. CDR3 nucleotides: TGCGCCAGCAGCGTGGAGCGAGCCGGGACAGGTATTACTGAAGCTTTCTTT.

The chain carries TRBV30 and TRBJ1-5; TRBD1 is a possible D gene (5 bases). V was pared by 1 base and J by 4 bases, with 8 bases between. Per germline, CDR1 GTSNPN and CDR2 SVGIG (reference sequence). The CDR3 length is 13 residues. This CDR3 is CAWSATANQPQHF. In DNA form, the CDR3 reads TGTGCCTGGAGTGCGACAGCAAATCAGCCCCAGCATTTT.

CDR3 in amino acids: CASSASAGGPADTQYF. The CDR3 bases are TGTGCCAGCAGTGCATCGGCGGGGGGCCCGGCAGATACGCAGTATTTT. The chain joins TRBV9 to TRBJ2-3; TRBD2 matches 8 bases. The CDR3 contains 16 residues. Germline loops: CDR1 SGDLS, CDR2 YYNGEE. With V trimmed by 5 bases and J by 4 bases, 12 bases remained unmatched.

The J gene is TRBJ1-3, the V gene TRBV29-1; D gene uncertain. The ends were cut back, 5 bases at V and 0 bases at J, with 11 bases in the middle. The CDR3 spans 14 residues. CDR1 and CDR2 (germline): SQVTM, ANQGSEA. CDR3 loop: CSVRFSSSGNTIYF. The DNA for the CDR3 is TGCAGCGTTCGGTTTAGTAGCTCTGGAAACACCATATATTTT.

The rearrangement links TRBV5-4 to TRBJ2-7; D unresolved. This CDR3 region has 13 residues. V shed 4 bases and J shed 6 bases, with 14 bases lying between them. Germline-derived CDR1 and CDR2 are SGHNT and YYREEE (reference sequence). CDR3 DNA: TGTGCCAGCAGCCCTGACTTTGGGTCCGAGCAGTACTTC. It translates to CASSPDFGSEQYF.

V is TRBV19 and J is TRBJ2-6; maybe TRBD1 (5 bases). The CDR3 has 17 residues. V shed 4 bases and J shed 3 bases, with 16 bases lying between them. CDR1 and CDR2 (germline): LNHDA, SQIVND (reference sequence). The CDR3 DNA follows: TGTGCCAGTAGTAACCGACAGCGAGTAGATGGGGCCAACGTCCTGACTTTC. Its protein product is CASSNRQRVDGANVLTF.

The chain uses TRBV18 and TRBJ2-7; D gene ambiguous. Germline V CDR1 and CDR2: KGHSH, LQKENI. With 6 bases removed from V and 0 bases from J, the gap between germline ends came to 9 bases. The CDR3 contains 13 residues. For the CDR3, the DNA is TGTGCCAGCTCCCCCGAGGCCTCCTACGAGCAGTACTTC. Protein product: CASSPEASYEQYF.

V usage is TRBV5-6 and J usage is TRBJ2-7, with D perhaps TRBD1 (6 bases). The CDR3 consists of 15 residues. Trimming removed 4 bases at V and 3 bases at J, with 17 bases between. Germline V gene data show CDR1 as SGHDT and CDR2 as YYEEEE. This chain's CDR3 is CASSMSLQGDYEQYF. The CDR3 DNA reads as TGTGCCAGCAGCATGAGCTTACAGGGCGACTACGAGCAGTACTTC.

The chain recombines TRBV5-1 with TRBJ1-1, with TRBD1 matching over 10 bases. Germline V gives CDR1 SGHRS, CDR2 YFSETQ. This CDR3 contains 13 residues. V shed 9 bases, J shed 1 base, and the junction held 3 bases outside the gene matches. For the CDR3, the DNA is TGCGCCACCAGACAGGGGGCGAACACTGAAGCTTTCTTT. Protein product: CATRQGANTEAFF.